These T cell receptor beta chains were read from a single sample in a study of beta chain features in type 1 diabetes. Libraries were prepared by immunoSEQ multiplex PCR; TCRdb keeps only in-frame clonotypes and omits some of them. Here the sample spans roughly 150,000 clones, approximately 8.8% being singletons. The sample was central memory CD4+ T cells from blood. The origin of the receptors is a woman aged 30 to 39 with type 1 diabetes. Each CDR3 is given with its conserved first and last residue. D genes are given only for firm matches. Clone size appears in some rows only: once, few, many, or a class for an expanded clone.

j_gene | abundance | v_gene | d_gene | CDR3aa | CDR3nt
TRBJ2-2 | . | TRBV30 | TRBD1 | CAWSGQGNTGELFF | TGTGCCTGGAGTGGACAGGGGAACACCGGGGAGCTGTTTTTT
TRBJ2-7 | few | TRBV10-3 | TRBD1 | CAISGGQGLYEQYF | TGTGCCATCAGTGGGGGACAGGGGCTCTACGAGCAGTACTTC
TRBJ2-7 | . | TRBV5-4 | . | CASSLNNVEQYF | TGTGCCAGCAGCCTAAATAACGTCGAGCAGTACTTC
TRBJ2-2 | . | TRBV14 | TRBD2 | CASSLHSAGADGELFF | TGTGCCAGCAGCCTTCATTCAGCGGGAGCGGACGGGGAGCTGTTTTTT
TRBJ1-5 | . | TRBV25-1 | . | CASSPDYPTEPQHF | TGTGCCAGCAGCCCAGACTACCCGACTGAGCCCCAGCATTTT
TRBJ2-7 | few | TRBV15 | TRBD2 | CATSQAFGTSGIYEQYF | TGTGCCACCAGCCAAGCCTTTGGGACTAGCGGGATATACGAGCAGTACTTC
TRBJ2-7 | . | TRBV20-1 | . | CSQRLDYEQYF | TGCAGTCAAAGACTGGATTACGAGCAGTACTTC
TRBJ2-7 | . | TRBV5-6 | . | CASSRPLDGYEQYF | TGTGCCAGCAGCAGACCTCTAGATGGCTACGAGCAGTACTTC
TRBJ2-1 | once | TRBV27 | TRBD2 | CASSLGPSSGVYNEQFF | TGTGCCAGCAGTTTAGGTCCCTCTAGCGGGGTGTACAATGAGCAGTTCTTC
TRBJ2-7 | few | TRBV7-9 | TRBD1 | CASSLYDRVQQYF | TGTGCCAGCAGCTTATACGACAGGGTTCAGCAGTACTTC
TRBJ2-5 | few | TRBV5-1 | TRBD1 | CASSPWTGRVGETQYF | TGCGCCAGCAGCCCATGGACAGGGCGCGTAGGAGAGACCCAGTACTTC
TRBJ1-4 | . | TRBV30 | . | CAWSQGGEKLFF | TGTGCCTGGTCGCAGGGAGGTGAAAAACTGTTTTTT
TRBJ2-3 | . | TRBV7-2 | . | CASSFQGGPQYF | TGTGCCAGCAGCTTCCAGGGAGGTCCGCAGTATTTT
TRBJ2-7 | . | TRBV7-8 | TRBD1 | CASSFRDRGYEQYF | TGTGCCAGCAGCTTCCGGGACAGGGGATACGAGCAGTACTTC
TRBJ1-4 | few | TRBV4-2 | . | CASSREGGDSNEKLFF | TGTGCCAGCAGCCGCGAGGGGGGGGACTCCAATGAAAAACTGTTTTTT
TRBJ2-3 | . | TRBV7-2 | TRBD2 | CASSPGTSLDTQYF | TGTGCCAGCAGCCCTGGGACTAGTTTAGATACGCAGTATTTT
TRBJ1-5 | . | TRBV7-9 | . | CASTLGGQPQHF | TGTGCCAGCACCCTCGGGGGTCAGCCCCAGCATTTT
TRBJ2-7 | few | TRBV29-1 | . | CSVALAHYEQYF | TGCAGCGTTGCCCTAGCGCACTACGAGCAGTACTTC
TRBJ2-7 | few | TRBV5-1 | . | CASSLDDRYEQYF | TGCGCCAGCAGCTTGGATGACAGATACGAGCAGTACTTC
TRBJ1-2 | few | TRBV25-1 | TRBD1 | CASSEDRGYNPNGYTF | TGTGCCAGCAGTGAGGACAGGGGGTACAACCCTAATGGCTACACCTTC
TRBJ1-1 | few | TRBV6-6 | . | CASSYPPGQTRTEAFF | TGTGCCAGCAGTTACCCCCCCGGACAGACGCGAACTGAAGCTTTCTTT
TRBJ2-3 | few | TRBV4-1 | TRBD2 | CASSQEGEVAGGDTQYF | TGCGCCAGCAGCCAAGAGGGAGAGGTAGCGGGAGGAGATACGCAGTATTTT
TRBJ2-2 | few | TRBV2 | . | CASRKGVSGELFF | TGTGCCAGCAGGAAAGGGGTTTCCGGGGAGCTGTTTTTT
TRBJ2-1 | . | TRBV5-6 | TRBD2 | CASSLSGRDYNEQFF | TGTGCCAGCAGCTTAAGCGGGAGAGACTACAATGAGCAGTTCTTC
TRBJ2-3 | . | TRBV7-9 | TRBD1 | CASSSGQPPDTQYF | TGTGCCAGCAGCTCGGGACAGCCCCCGGATACGCAGTATTTT
TRBJ2-1 | . | TRBV19 | TRBD2 | CASSRTRRGSYNEQFF | TGTGCCAGTAGTCGGACTAGGCGGGGATCCTACAATGAGCAGTTCTTC
TRBJ2-7 | few | TRBV28 | . | CASSLGQAGTYEQYF | TGTGCCAGCAGTTTAGGACAGGCGGGAACCTACGAGCAGTACTTC
TRBJ1-2 | . | TRBV30 | . | CAWSPHGANYGYTF | TGTGCCTGGAGCCCACATGGAGCTAACTATGGCTACACCTTC
TRBJ1-1 | many | TRBV19 | . | CASRQRNTEAFF | TGTGCCAGCAGACAGAGGAACACTGAAGCTTTCTTT
TRBJ2-3 | few | TRBV5-1 | TRBD1 | CASSSDRNTDTQYF | TGCGCCAGCAGCTCGGACAGGAACACAGATACGCAGTATTTT
TRBJ1-5 | . | TRBV4-2 | . | CASSQRGNQPQHF | TGTGCCAGCAGCCAACGGGGCAATCAGCCCCAGCATTTT
TRBJ2-7 | few | TRBV11-2 | . | CASSLRTAGEQYF | TGTGCCAGCAGCTTAAGGACAGCGGGGGAGCAGTACTTC
TRBJ2-1 | . | TRBV19 | TRBD1 | CASSIPGQGSNEQFF | TGTGCCAGTAGTATCCCAGGACAGGGTAGTAATGAGCAGTTCTTC
TRBJ2-6 | few | TRBV28 | . | CASSSGGSGANVLTF | TGTGCCAGCAGTTCCGGAGGCTCTGGGGCCAACGTCCTGACTTTC
TRBJ2-3 | . | TRBV2 | . | CASSPGLGADTQYF | TGTGCCAGCAGCCCGGGACTGGGGGCAGATACGCAGTATTTT
TRBJ2-1 | few | TRBV20-1 | . | CSAYNNEQFF | TGCAGTGCTTACAACAATGAGCAGTTCTTC
TRBJ2-1 | . | TRBV5-6 | TRBD2 | CASSSGLAGVEQFF | TGTGCCAGCAGCTCGGGACTAGCGGGAGTTGAGCAGTTCTTC
TRBJ2-7 | . | TRBV20-1 | TRBD1 | CSAPTGNEQYF | TGCAGTGCGCCGACAGGGAACGAGCAGTACTTC
TRBJ2-7 | few | TRBV30 | . | CAWSVNVNNRRYEQYF | TGTGCCTGGAGTGTAAATGTGAATAACAGAAGATACGAGCAGTACTTC
TRBJ2-6 | few | TRBV6-5 | . | CASRQISGANVLTF | TGTGCCAGCAGACAAATATCAGGGGCCAACGTCCTGACTTTC
TRBJ1-2 | . | TRBV19 | . | CASSPGYGYGYTF | TGTGCCAGTAGCCCAGGATACGGCTATGGCTACACCTTC
TRBJ1-1 | . | TRBV29-1 | . | CSVIRRGTEAFF | TGCAGCGTTATTAGAAGGGGCACTGAAGCTTTCTTT
TRBJ1-2 | few | TRBV18 | . | CASSPLGIQSGYTF | TGTGCCAGCTCACCACTCGGGATACAGTCTGGCTACACCTTC
TRBJ2-5 | . | TRBV5-6 | TRBD1 | CASSPGQDFQETQYF | TGTGCCAGCAGCCCCGGACAGGACTTCCAAGAGACCCAGTACTTC
TRBJ2-1 | few | TRBV5-1 | TRBD2 | CASSLAGGEGPREQFF | TGCGCCAGCAGCTTGGCCGGGGGGGAGGGCCCGAGAGAGCAGTTCTTC
TRBJ2-7 | . | TRBV18 | . | CASSPTGAPSYEQYF | TGTGCCAGCTCACCGACGGGAGCACCTTCCTACGAGCAGTACTTC
TRBJ2-2 | . | TRBV5-6 | TRBD1 | CASSPRDRDSGELFF | TGTGCCAGCAGCCCCCGGGACAGGGACTCCGGGGAGCTGTTTTTT
TRBJ2-2 | . | TRBV5-4 | . | CASSSRVSNTGELFF | TGTGCCAGCAGCTCCCGAGTATCGAACACCGGGGAGCTGTTTTTT
TRBJ2-7 | few | TRBV14 | TRBD2 | CASSQQGGPYEQYF | TGTGCCAGCAGCCAACAGGGAGGGCCCTACGAGCAGTACTTC
TRBJ1-4 | many | TRBV7-2 | . | CASSLAVQGGDEKLFF | TGTGCCAGCAGCTTAGCAGTCCAGGGCGGGGATGAAAAACTGTTTTTT
TRBJ2-1 | few | TRBV2 | . | CASSEIGQGYNEQFF | TGTGCCAGCAGTGAAATCGGGCAGGGGTACAATGAGCAGTTCTTC
TRBJ1-1 | few | TRBV29-1 | TRBD1 | CSVVRQGRDTEAFF | TGCAGCGTCGTAAGACAGGGAAGGGACACTGAAGCTTTCTTT
TRBJ2-7 | . | TRBV4-1 | TRBD2 | CASSRGTSGNTYEQYF | TGCGCCAGCAGCCGAGGGACTAGCGGGAACACCTACGAGCAGTACTTC
TRBJ2-2 | few | TRBV25-1 | . | CASSELEATGELFF | TGTGCCAGCAGTGAATTGGAGGCAACCGGGGAGCTGTTTTTT
TRBJ2-2 | many | TRBV23-1 | . | CASSRDKGNTGELFF | TGCGCCAGCAGTAGGGACAAGGGTAACACCGGGGAGCTGTTTTTT
TRBJ1-2 | . | TRBV18 | TRBD1 | CASSPRGQASIYGYTF | TGTGCCAGCTCACCGAGGGGACAGGCCTCAATCTATGGCTACACCTTC
TRBJ1-2 | few | TRBV19 | TRBD1 | CASSIRTGGEIFYGYTF | TGTGCCAGTAGTATCCGGACAGGGGGCGAGATCTTCTATGGCTACACCTTC
TRBJ2-5 | . | TRBV29-1 | . | CSLSPTFQETQYF | TGCAGCTTATCCCCGACATTCCAAGAGACCCAGTACTTC